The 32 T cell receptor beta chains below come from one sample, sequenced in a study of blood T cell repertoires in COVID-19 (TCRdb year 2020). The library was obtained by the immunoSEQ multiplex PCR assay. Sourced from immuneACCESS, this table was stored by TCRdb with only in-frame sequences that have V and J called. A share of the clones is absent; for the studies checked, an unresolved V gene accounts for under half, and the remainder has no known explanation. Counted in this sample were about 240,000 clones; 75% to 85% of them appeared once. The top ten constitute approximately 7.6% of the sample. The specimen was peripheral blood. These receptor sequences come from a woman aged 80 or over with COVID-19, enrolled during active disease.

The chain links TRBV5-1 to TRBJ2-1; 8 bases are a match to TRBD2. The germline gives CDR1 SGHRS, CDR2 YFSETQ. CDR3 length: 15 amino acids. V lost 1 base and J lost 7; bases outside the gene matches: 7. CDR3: CASSLSGGRENEQFF. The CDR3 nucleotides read TGCGCCAGCAGCTTGAGCGGGGGCAGGGAGAATGAGCAGTTCTTC.

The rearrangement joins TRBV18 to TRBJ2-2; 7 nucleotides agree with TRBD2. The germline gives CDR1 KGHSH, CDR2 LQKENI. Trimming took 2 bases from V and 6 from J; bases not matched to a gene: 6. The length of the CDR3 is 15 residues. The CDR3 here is CASSPYTSVPGELFF. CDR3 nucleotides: TGTGCCAGCTCACCATATACTAGCGTCCCCGGGGAGCTGTTTTTT.

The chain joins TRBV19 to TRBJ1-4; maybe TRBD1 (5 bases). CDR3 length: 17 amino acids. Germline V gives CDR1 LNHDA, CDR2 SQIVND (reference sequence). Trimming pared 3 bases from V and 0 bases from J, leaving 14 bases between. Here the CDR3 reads CASSITGNYATNEKLFF. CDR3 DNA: TGTGCCAGTAGTATTACAGGAAACTATGCAACTAATGAAAAACTGTTTTTT.

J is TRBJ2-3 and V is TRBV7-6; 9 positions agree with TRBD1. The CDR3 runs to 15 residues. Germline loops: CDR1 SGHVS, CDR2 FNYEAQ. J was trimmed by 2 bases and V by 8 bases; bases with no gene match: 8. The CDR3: CASSYRGQLTDTQYF. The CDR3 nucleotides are TGTGCCAGCTCATACAGGGGGCAACTCACAGATACGCAGTATTTT.

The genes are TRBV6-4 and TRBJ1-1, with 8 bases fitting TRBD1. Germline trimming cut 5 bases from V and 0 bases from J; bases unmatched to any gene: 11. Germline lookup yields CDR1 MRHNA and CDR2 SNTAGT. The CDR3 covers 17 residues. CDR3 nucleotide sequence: TGTGCCAGCAGTCCGGACAGGGAAGTCGTTATGAACACTGAAGCTTTCTTT. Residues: CASSPDREVVMNTEAFF.

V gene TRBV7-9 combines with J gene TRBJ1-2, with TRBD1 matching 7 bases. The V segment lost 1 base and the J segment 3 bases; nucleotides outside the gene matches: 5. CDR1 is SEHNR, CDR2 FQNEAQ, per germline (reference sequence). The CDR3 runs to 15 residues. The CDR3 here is CASSLGQGADYGYTF. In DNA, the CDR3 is TGTGCCAGCAGCTTAGGACAGGGTGCCGACTATGGCTACACCTTC.

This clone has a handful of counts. This CDR3 is CASSPRRQGLGGYTF. CDR3 coding DNA: TGTGCCAGCAGCCCCCGAAGACAGGGGCTGGGTGGCTACACCTTC. The chain carries TRBV9 and TRBJ1-2, with 8 nucleotides matching TRBD1. This CDR3 is built from 15 residues. Trimming took 4 bases from V and 7 from J; bases not matched to a gene: 12. The germline CDR1 and CDR2 sequences are SGDLS and YYNGEE. The variable domain in full, completed from reference TRBV9 and TRBJ1-2, reads DSGVTQTPKHLITATGQRVTLRCSPRSGDLSVYWYQQSLDQGLQFLIQYYNGEERAKGNILERFSAQQFPDLHSELNLSSLELGDSALYFCASSPRRQGLGGYTFGSGTRLTVV.

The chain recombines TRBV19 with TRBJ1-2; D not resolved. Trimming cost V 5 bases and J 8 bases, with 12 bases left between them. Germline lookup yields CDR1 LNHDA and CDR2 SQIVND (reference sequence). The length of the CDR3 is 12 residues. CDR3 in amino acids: CASSPGGVGYTF. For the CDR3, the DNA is TGTGCCAGTAGTCCCGGCGGCGTCGGCTACACCTTC. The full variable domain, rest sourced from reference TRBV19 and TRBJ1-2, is DGGITQSPKYLFRKEGQNVTLSCEQNLNHDAMYWYRQDPGQGLRLIYYSQIVNDFQKGDIAEGYSVSREKKESFPLTVTSAQKNPTAFYLCASSPGGVGYTFGSGTRLTVV.

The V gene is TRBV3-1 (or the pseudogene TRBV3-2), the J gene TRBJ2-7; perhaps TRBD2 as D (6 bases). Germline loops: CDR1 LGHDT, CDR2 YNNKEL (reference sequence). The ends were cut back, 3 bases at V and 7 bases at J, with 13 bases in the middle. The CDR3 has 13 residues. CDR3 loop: CASSQGGAGEQYF. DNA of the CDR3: TGTGCCAGCAGCCAGGGCGGGGCGGGGGAGCAGTACTTC.

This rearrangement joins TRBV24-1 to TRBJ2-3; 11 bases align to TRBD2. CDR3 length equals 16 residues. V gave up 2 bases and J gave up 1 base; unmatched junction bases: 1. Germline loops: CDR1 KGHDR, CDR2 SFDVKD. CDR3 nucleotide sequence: TGTGCCACCAGTGATTCGGGACTAGCGGGCACAGATACGCAGTATTTT. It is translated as CATSDSGLAGTDTQYF.

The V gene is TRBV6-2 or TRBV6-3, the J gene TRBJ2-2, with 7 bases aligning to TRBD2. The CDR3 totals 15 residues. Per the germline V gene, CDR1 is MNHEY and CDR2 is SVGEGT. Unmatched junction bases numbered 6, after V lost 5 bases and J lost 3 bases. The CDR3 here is CASSGGRADTGELFF. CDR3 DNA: TGTGCCAGCAGTGGTGGGAGGGCTGACACCGGGGAGCTGTTTTTT.

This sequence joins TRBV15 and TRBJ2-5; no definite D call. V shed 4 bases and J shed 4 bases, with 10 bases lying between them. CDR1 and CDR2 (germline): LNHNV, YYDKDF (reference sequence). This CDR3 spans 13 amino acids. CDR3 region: CATSTDPGETQYF. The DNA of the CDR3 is TGTGCCACCAGCACCGACCCGGGAGAGACCCAGTACTTC. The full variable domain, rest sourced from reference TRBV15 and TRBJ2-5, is DAMVIQNPRYQVTQFGKPVTLSCSQTLNHNVMYWYQQKSSQAPKLLFHYYDKDFNNEADTPDNFQSRRPNTSFCFLDIRSPGLGDTAMYLCATSTDPGETQYFGPGTRLLVL.

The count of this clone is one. CDR3 nucleotides: TGCAGCCTCCAGGTTCGAACTGAAGCTTTCTTT. Translating gives CSLQVRTEAFF. The J gene is TRBJ1-1, the V gene TRBV29-1; D unclear. The CDR3 has 11 amino acids. Trimming stripped 8 bases from V and 5 bases from J, with 12 bases between. Looked up from germline, CDR1 is SQVTM and CDR2 is ANQGSEA.

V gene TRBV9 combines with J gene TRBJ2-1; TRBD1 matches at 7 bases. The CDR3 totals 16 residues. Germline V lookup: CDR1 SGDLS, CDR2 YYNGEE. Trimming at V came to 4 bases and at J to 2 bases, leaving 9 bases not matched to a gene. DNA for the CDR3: TGTGCCAGCAGCCCCCTCGGGACAGCCACCTACAATGAGCAGTTCTTC. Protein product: CASSPLGTATYNEQFF.

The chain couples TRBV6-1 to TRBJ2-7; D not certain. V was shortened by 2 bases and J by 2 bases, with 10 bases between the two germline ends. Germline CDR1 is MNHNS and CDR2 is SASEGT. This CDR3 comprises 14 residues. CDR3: CASSESNSPYEQYF. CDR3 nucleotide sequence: TGTGCCAGCAGTGAATCAAACAGCCCCTACGAGCAGTACTTC.

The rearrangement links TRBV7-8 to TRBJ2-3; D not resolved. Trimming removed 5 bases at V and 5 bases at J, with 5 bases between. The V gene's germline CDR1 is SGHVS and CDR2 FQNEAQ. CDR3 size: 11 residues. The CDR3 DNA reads TGTGCCAGCAGCCTCATAGATACGCAGTATTTT. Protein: CASSLIDTQYF.

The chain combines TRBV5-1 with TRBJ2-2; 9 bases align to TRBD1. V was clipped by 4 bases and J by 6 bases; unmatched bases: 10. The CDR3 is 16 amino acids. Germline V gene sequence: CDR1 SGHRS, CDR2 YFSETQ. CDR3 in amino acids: CASSRPQGAGSGELFF. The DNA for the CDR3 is TGCGCCAGCAGCCGCCCACAGGGGGCCGGGTCCGGGGAGCTGTTTTTT.

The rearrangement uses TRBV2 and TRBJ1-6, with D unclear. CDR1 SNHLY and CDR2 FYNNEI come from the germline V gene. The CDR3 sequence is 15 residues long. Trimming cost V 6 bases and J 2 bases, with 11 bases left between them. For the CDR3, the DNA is TGTGCCAGCAGAGTAGAGGCGACCTATAATTCACCCCTCCACTTT. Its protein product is CASRVEATYNSPLHF.

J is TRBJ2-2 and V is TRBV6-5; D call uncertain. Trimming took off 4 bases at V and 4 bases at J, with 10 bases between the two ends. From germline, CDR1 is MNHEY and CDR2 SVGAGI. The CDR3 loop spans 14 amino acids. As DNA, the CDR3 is TGTGCCAGCAGTTGGCGAACGGGCACCGGGGAGCTGTTTTTT. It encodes CASSWRTGTGELFF.

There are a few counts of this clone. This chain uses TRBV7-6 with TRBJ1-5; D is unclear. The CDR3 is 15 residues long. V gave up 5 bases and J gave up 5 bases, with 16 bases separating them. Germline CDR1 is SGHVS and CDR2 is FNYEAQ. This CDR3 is CASSPSPGGHQPQHF. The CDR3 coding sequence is TGTGCCAGCAGCCCGTCCCCGGGCGGGCATCAGCCCCAGCATTTT. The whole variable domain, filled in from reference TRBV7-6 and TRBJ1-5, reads GAGVSQSPRYKVTKRGQDVALRCDPISGHVSLYWYRQALGQGPEFLTYFNYEAQQDKSGLPNDRFSAERPEGSISTLTIQRTEQRDSAMYRCASSPSPGGHQPQHFGDGTRLSIL.

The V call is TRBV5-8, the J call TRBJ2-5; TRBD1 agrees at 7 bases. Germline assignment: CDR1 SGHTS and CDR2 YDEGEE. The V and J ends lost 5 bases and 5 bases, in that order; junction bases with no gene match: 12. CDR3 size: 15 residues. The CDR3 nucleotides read TGTGCCAGCAGACGAGGGACAGCCCTGGGGGAGACCCAGTACTTC. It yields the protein CASRRGTALGETQYF.

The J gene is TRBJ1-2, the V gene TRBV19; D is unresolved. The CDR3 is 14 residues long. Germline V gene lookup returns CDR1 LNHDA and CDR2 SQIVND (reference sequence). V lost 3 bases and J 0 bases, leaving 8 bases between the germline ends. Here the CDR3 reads CASSMSLTNYGYTF. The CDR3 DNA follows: TGTGCCAGTAGTATGAGCCTAACTAACTATGGCTACACCTTC.

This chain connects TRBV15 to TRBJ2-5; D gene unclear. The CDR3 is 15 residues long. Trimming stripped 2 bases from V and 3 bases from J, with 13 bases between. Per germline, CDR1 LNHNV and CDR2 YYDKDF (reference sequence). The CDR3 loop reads CATSRSRRVEETQYF. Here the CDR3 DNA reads TGTGCCACCAGCAGATCCCGTCGTGTCGAAGAGACCCAGTACTTC. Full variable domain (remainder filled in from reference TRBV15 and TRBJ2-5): DAMVIQNPRYQVTQFGKPVTLSCSQTLNHNVMYWYQQKSSQAPKLLFHYYDKDFNNEADTPDNFQSRRPNTSFCFLDIRSPGLGDTAMYLCATSRSRRVEETQYFGPGTRLLVL.

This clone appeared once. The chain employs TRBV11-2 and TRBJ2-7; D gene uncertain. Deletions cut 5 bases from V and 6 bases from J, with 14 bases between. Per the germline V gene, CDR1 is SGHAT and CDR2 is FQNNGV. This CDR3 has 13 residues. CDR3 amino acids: CASSPRSRGEQYF. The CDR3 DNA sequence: TGTGCCAGCAGCCCCCGTTCGAGAGGCGAGCAGTACTTC.

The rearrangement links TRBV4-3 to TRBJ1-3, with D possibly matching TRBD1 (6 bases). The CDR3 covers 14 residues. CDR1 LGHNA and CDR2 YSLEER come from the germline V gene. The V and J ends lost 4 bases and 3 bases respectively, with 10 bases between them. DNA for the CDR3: TGCGCCAGCAGCCTAGGGGGAAATGGAAACACCATATATTTT. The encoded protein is CASSLGGNGNTIYF.

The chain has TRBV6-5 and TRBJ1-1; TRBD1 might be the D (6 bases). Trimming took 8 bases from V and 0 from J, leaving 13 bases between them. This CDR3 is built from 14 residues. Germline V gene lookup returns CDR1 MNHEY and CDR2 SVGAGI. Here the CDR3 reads CASWGGQVNTEAFF. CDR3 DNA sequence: TGTGCCAGCTGGGGGGGGCAGGTGAACACTGAAGCTTTCTTT.

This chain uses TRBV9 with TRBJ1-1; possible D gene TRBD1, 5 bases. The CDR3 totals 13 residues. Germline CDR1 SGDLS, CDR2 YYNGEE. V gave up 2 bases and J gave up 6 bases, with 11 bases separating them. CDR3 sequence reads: CASSVFQGSEAFF. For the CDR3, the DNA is TGTGCCAGCAGCGTCTTCCAGGGTTCTGAAGCTTTCTTT.

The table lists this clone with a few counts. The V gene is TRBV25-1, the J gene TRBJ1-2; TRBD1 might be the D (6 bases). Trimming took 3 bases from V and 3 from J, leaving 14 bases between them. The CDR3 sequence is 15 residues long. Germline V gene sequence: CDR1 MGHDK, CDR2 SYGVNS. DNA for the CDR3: TGTGCCAGCAGTGACCCCACAGGGAGGGACTATGGCTACACCTTC. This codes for CASSDPTGRDYGYTF.

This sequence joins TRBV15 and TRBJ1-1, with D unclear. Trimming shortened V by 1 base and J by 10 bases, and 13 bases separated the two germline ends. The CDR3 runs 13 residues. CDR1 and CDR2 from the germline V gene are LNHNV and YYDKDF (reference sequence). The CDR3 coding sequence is TGTGCCACCAGCAGAGTCCCGGAGGGATTAGCTTTCTTT. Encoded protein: CATSRVPEGLAFF.

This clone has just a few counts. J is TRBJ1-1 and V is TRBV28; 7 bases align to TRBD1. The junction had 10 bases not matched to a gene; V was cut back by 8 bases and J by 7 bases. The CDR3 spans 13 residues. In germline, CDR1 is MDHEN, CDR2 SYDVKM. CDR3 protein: CASGTETGFEAFF. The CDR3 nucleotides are TGTGCCAGCGGAACTGAGACAGGGTTTGAAGCTTTCTTT.

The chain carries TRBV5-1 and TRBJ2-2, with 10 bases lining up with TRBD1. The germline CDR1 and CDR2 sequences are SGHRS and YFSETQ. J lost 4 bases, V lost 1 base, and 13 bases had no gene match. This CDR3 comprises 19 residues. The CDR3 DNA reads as TGCGCCAGCAGCTTGTTGGGACAGGGGCCTTTAAGACCCACCGGGGAGCTGTTTTTT. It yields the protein CASSLLGQGPLRPTGELFF.

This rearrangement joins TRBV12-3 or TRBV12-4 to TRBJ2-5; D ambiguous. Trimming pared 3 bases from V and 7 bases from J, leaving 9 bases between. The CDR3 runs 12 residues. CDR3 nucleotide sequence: TGTGCCAGCAGTTTCTCTAGTGGGACCCAGTACTTC. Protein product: CASSFSSGTQYF.